The clone carrying this TCR beta chain has more than one count but fewer than ten. The data were taken from a study of blood T cell repertoires in COVID-19. On the study more broadly: The analysed material was cDNA or gDNA that came from T cells, B-cell-depleted T cells, or PBMCs.

This table comes from immunoSEQ multiplex PCR, and its TCRdb copy is limited to in-frame clones, with some not included. The profile shows about 130,000 clones, roughly 80% of them singletons. The germline V and J ends were trimmed by 2 bases and 8 bases, with 12 bases remaining between them. The V gene's germline CDR1 is ENHRY and CDR2 SYGVKD. This CDR3 comprises 13 residues. The rearrangement joins TRBV10-3 to TRBJ1-2; D is undetermined. The sample taken for sequencing was peripheral blood. This TCR was sampled from a woman between 70 and 85 years old with COVID-19, enrolled during active disease. DNA for the CDR3: TGTGCCATCAGTGAGAACGACCCGCGGGGCTACACCTTC. This translates into CAISENDPRGYTF.